Listed below are T cell receptor beta chains from one sample, sequenced in a study of cytotoxic CD8 clonotypes in ibrutinib-treated CLL. The table came from immunoSEQ multiplex PCR; TCRdb's copy has only in-frame clones and leaves some out. The table includes 160,000 or so clones, more than 75% detected once. The input for sequencing was PBMCs, taken after 12 months of ibrutinib treatment. These receptors came from a human donor with chronic lymphocytic leukemia. Each CDR3 is given with its conserved first and last residue. A D gene is named only where the DNA matches it firmly. Not all rows give a size; the values are once, few, many and, for expanded clones, a class.

TRBV7-7,-,TRBJ2-5,TRBD2,CASSLALASGGAQTQYF,TGTGCCAGCAGCTTAGCGCTGGCTAGCGGGGGGGCCCAGACCCAGTACTTC
TRBV28,-,TRBJ2-7,TRBD1,CASRGQGMREQYF,TGTGCCAGCAGGGGACAGGGGATGAGAGAGCAGTACTTC
TRBV6-6,-,TRBJ2-7,TRBD2,CASSLAGGSYEQYF,TGTGCCAGCAGCCTAGCGGGAGGGTCCTACGAGCAGTACTTC
TRBV19,-,TRBJ2-3,-,CASSMTGSTDTQYF,TGTGCCAGTAGTATGACGGGGAGCACAGATACGCAGTATTTT
TRBV19,once,TRBJ1-2,-,CASSTSSGTVAYGYTF,TGTGCCAGTAGTACCTCTTCAGGGACCGTCGCCTATGGCTACACCTTC
TRBV4-1,-,TRBJ1-5,TRBD1,CASSQGQGASNQPQHF,TGCGCCAGCAGCCAGGGACAGGGGGCGAGCAATCAGCCCCAGCATTTT
TRBV15,-,TRBJ2-1,-,CATSTHLEQFF,TGTGCCACCAGTACCCATCTTGAGCAGTTCTTC
TRBV2,-,TRBJ2-7,TRBD1,CASQTGPYEQYF,TGTGCCAGCCAGACAGGGCCCTACGAGCAGTACTTC
TRBV28,-,TRBJ2-1,-,CASSWPSRGSEQFF,TGTGCCAGCAGTTGGCCCTCCCGGGGGAGTGAGCAGTTCTTC
TRBV10-3,few,TRBJ2-7,-,CAISESGNRADEQYF,TGTGCCATCAGTGAGTCAGGGAACAGGGCGGACGAGCAGTACTTC
TRBV4-3,-,TRBJ2-7,TRBD1,CASSQKRTGFEQYF,TGCGCCAGCAGCCAGAAAAGGACAGGGTTCGAGCAGTACTTC
TRBV5-1,-,TRBJ2-1,TRBD1,CASSPRDRGSNEQFF,TGCGCCAGCAGCCCCCGGGACAGGGGGTCTAATGAGCAGTTCTTC
TRBV11-2,many,TRBJ2-4,-,CASSLGAGAMYIQYF,TGTGCCAGCAGCTTAGGTGCGGGGGCGATGTACATTCAGTACTTC
TRBV30,-,TRBJ2-7,-,CAWRGDRRREQYF,TGTGCCTGGAGGGGAGACCGCCGGCGGGAGCAGTACTTC
TRBV9,-,TRBJ1-2,TRBD1,CASSVTQGVNYGYTF,TGTGCCAGCAGCGTAACCCAGGGGGTTAACTATGGCTACACCTTC
TRBV19,once,TRBJ1-5,-,CASSIGGRSNQPQHF,TGTGCCAGTAGTATCGGGGGGAGGAGCAATCAGCCCCAGCATTTT
TRBV6-5,-,TRBJ2-7,TRBD1,CASRLQGSTYEQYF,TGTGCCAGCAGACTACAGGGGAGTACCTACGAGCAGTACTTC
TRBV18,-,TRBJ2-4,-,CASSPNQGGQGIQYF,TGTGCCAGCTCACCAAACCAGGGGGGGCAAGGCATTCAGTACTTC
TRBV6-6,-,TRBJ1-5,-,CASSYSFFGQPQHF,TGTGCCAGCAGTTACTCCTTCTTCGGACAGCCCCAGCATTTT
TRBV5-5,-,TRBJ1-4,TRBD1,CASSWTGGEKLFF,TGTGCCAGCAGCTGGACAGGGGGAGAAAAACTGTTTTTT
TRBV28,-,TRBJ1-1,-,CASLFHMTGEAFF,TGTGCCAGCTTATTTCATATGACCGGCGAAGCTTTCTTT
TRBV5-4,-,TRBJ2-2,-,CASSLRALRGELFF,TGTGCCAGCAGCCTCCGGGCCTTAAGGGGGGAGCTGTTTTTT
TRBV2,few,TRBJ2-1,-,CASKERGGFYNEQFF,TGTGCCAGCAAGGAACGCGGGGGCTTCTACAATGAGCAGTTCTTC
TRBV5-1,-,TRBJ2-7,-,CASSLEGQAGYEQYF,TGCGCCAGCAGCTTGGAGGGACAAGCGGGCTACGAGCAGTACTTC
TRBV13,once,TRBJ1-2,TRBD1,CASRPTGGVYGYTF,TGTGCCAGCAGACCGACAGGGGGCGTCTATGGCTACACCTTC
TRBV5-1,-,TRBJ2-3,-,CASSVTVSTDTQYF,TGCGCCAGCAGCGTGACAGTAAGCACAGATACGCAGTATTTT
TRBV4-1,once,TRBJ2-3,-,CASSQDRGAPDTQYF,TGCGCCAGCAGCCAAGATCGGGGGGCCCCAGATACGCAGTATTTT
TRBV19,-,TRBJ2-3,TRBD2,CASGTWGGIGNTQYF,TGTGCCAGTGGTACGTGGGGAGGGATTGGAAATACGCAGTATTTT
TRBV7-8,-,TRBJ2-7,-,CASSLALYRGGIGEQYF,TGTGCCAGCAGTTTAGCCCTTTACAGGGGAGGTATTGGCGAGCAGTACTTC
TRBV5-6,-,TRBJ2-2,TRBD1,CASSLRDSYTGELFF,TGTGCCAGCAGCTTGCGGGACAGTTACACCGGGGAGCTGTTTTTT
TRBV9,few,TRBJ2-7,-,CASSPSRSYEQYF,TGTGCCAGCAGCCCCTCGAGGAGTTACGAGCAGTACTTC
TRBV28,-,TRBJ1-1,-,CASRRGGRGTEAFF,TGTGCCAGCAGGCGGGGGGGAAGAGGGACTGAAGCTTTCTTT
TRBV7-9,-,TRBJ1-2,TRBD1,CASTARTGPSKFGYTF,TGTGCCAGCACTGCCCGGACAGGACCCTCGAAGTTTGGCTACACCTTC
TRBV4-2,-,TRBJ1-2,TRBD1,CASSQDLRDRGPYTF,TGTGCCAGCAGCCAAGATCTGAGAGACAGGGGACCCTACACCTTC
TRBV25-1,-,TRBJ2-1,TRBD1,CASTKGQASYNEQFF,TGTGCCAGCACCAAGGGACAGGCCTCCTACAATGAGCAGTTCTTC
TRBV28,once,TRBJ2-3,TRBD2,CASSWVGLAGGSGQYF,TGTGCCAGCAGCTGGGTAGGACTAGCGGGAGGGTCGGGACAGTATTTT
TRBV7-2,-,TRBJ1-3,TRBD1,CASSFDRVGGNTIYF,TGTGCCAGCAGCTTCGACAGGGTTGGAGGAAACACCATATATTTT
TRBV4-2,few,TRBJ2-6,-,CASSQGKGSGANVLTF,TGTGCCAGCAGCCAAGGGAAAGGGTCGGGGGCCAACGTCCTGACTTTC
TRBV28,-,TRBJ1-2,TRBD1,CASSDRAGARYGYTF,TGTGCCAGCAGTGACAGGGCTGGGGCTCGCTATGGCTACACCTTC
TRBV2,-,TRBJ2-7,TRBD1,CASSEGTGRGSYEQYF,TGTGCCAGCAGTGAGGGGACAGGTCGGGGCTCCTACGAGCAGTACTTC
TRBV2,-,TRBJ1-1,-,CASSSEGRNTEAFF,TGTGCCAGCAGTTCTGAGGGCAGGAACACTGAAGCTTTCTTT
TRBV14,once,TRBJ2-3,-,CASKGGFPTDTQYF,TGTGCCAGCAAGGGAGGCTTCCCCACAGATACGCAGTATTTT